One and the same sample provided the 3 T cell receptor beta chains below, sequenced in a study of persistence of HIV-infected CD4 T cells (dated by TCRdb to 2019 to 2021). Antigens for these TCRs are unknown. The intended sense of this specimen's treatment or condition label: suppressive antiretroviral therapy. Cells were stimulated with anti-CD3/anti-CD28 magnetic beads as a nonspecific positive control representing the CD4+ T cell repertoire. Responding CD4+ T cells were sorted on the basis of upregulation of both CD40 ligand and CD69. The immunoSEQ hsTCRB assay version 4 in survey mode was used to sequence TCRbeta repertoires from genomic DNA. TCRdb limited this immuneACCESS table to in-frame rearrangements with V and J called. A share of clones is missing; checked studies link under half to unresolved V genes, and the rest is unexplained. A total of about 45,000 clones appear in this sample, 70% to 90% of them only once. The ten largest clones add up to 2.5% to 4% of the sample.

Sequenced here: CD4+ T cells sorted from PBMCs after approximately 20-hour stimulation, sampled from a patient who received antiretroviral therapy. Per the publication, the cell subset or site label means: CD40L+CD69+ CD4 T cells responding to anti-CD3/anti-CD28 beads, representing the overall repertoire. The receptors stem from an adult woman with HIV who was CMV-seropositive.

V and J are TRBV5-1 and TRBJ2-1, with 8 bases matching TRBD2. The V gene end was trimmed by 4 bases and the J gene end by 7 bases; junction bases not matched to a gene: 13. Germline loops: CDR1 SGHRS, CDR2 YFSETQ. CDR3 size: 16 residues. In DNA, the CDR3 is TGCGCCAGCAGCCTGGTTAGGACTAGCATCGGTAATGAGCAGTTCTTC. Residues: CASSLVRTSIGNEQFF.

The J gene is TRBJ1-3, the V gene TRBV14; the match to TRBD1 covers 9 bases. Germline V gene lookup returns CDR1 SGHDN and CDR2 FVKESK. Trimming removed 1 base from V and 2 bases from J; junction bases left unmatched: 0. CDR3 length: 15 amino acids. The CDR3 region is CASSQGQGAGNTIYF. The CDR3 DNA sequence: TGTGCCAGCAGCCAAGGACAGGGGGCTGGAAACACCATATATTTT.

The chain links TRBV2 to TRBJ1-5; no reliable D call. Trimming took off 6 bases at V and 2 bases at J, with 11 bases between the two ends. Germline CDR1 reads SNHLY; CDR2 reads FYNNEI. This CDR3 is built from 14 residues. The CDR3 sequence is CASRPKEGNQPQHF. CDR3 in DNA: TGTGCCAGCAGACCTAAGGAAGGCAATCAGCCCCAGCATTTT.